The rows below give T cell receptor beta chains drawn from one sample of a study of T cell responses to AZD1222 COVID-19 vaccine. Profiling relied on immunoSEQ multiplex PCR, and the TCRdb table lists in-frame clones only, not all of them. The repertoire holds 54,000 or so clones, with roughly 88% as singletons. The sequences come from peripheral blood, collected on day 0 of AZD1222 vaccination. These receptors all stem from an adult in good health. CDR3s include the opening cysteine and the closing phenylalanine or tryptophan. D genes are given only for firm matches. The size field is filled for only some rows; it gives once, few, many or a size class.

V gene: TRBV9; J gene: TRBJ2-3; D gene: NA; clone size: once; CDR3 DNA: TGTGCCAGCAGCGTAGCCCGGACAGCAGATACGCAGTATTTT; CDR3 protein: CASSVARTADTQYF
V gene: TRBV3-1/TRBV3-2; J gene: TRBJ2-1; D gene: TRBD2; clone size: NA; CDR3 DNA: TGTCCGACGCGAGCCACTAGCGGGGCAAACAATGAGCAGTTCTTC; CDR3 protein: CPTRATSGANNEQFF
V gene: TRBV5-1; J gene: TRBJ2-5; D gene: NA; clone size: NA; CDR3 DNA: TGCGCCAGCCACCTCAACCCCCGGGAGACCCAGTACTTC; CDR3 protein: CASHLNPRETQYF
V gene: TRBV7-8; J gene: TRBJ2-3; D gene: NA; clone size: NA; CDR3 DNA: TGTGCCAGCAGCCTCGGGACTAGCACAGATACGCAGTATTTT; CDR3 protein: CASSLGTSTDTQYF
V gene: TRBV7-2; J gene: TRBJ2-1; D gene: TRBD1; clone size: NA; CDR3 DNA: TGTGCCAGCAGCCAGCGCACGGGACAGGGGGCGGGAGATGAGCAGTTCTTC; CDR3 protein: CASSQRTGQGAGDEQFF
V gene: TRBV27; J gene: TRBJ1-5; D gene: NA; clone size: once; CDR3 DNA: TGTGCCAGCAGTTTCCGGGAGAATAGCAATCAGCCCCAGCATTTT; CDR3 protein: CASSFRENSNQPQHF
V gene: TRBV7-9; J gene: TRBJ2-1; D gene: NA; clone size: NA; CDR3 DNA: TGTGCCAGCAGCTCGGACACCTTCAATGAGCAGTTCTTC; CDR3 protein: CASSSDTFNEQFF
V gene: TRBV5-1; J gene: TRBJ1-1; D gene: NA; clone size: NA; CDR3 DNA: TGCGCCAGCAGGGAACACGTTGAAGCTTTCTTT; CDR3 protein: CASREHVEAFF
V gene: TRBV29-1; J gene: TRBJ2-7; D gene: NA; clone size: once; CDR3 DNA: TGCAGCGTTGGTACTGCGCTCTCCTACGAGCAGTACTTC; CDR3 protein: CSVGTALSYEQYF
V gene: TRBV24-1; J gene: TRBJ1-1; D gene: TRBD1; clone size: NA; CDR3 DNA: TGTGCCACCAGTCCGACAGGGCGGGACACTGAAGCTTTCTTT; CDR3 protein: CATSPTGRDTEAFF
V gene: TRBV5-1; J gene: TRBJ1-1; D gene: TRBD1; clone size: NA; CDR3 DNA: TGCGCCAGCAGCCCGGAGGGACAGGGGCGGGTAAGGACTGAAGCTTTCTTT; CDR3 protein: CASSPEGQGRVRTEAFF
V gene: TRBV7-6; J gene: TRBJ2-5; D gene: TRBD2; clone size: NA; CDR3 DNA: TGTGCCAGCAGCCCTTTAGCGGGAGGGCACGAGACCCAGTACTTC; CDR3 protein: CASSPLAGGHETQYF
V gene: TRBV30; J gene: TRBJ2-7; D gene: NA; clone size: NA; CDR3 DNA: TGTGCCTGGAGTGTATGGGCAGGAGCATCACTAAACGAGCAGTACTTC; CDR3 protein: CAWSVWAGASLNEQYF
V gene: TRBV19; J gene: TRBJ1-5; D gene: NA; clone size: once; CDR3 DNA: TGTGCCAGTAGTCCCTCCCTAGGGCAGCAGCAGCCCCAGCATTTT; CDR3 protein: CASSPSLGQQQPQHF
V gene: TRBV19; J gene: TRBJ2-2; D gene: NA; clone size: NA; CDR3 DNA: TGTGCCAGTAGTACCCACATTGGGACCGGGGAGCTGTTTTTT; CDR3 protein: CASSTHIGTGELFF
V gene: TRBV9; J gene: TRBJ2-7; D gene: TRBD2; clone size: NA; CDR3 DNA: TGTGCCAGCAGCCGGACTAGCGGGAGTTACGAGCAGTACTTC; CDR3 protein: CASSRTSGSYEQYF
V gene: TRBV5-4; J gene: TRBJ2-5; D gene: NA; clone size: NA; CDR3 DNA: TGTGCCAGCAGCTTGGGACAGGTGGAAGAGACCCAGTACTTC; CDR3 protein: CASSLGQVEETQYF
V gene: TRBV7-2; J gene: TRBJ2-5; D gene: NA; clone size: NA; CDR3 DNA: TGTGCCAGCAGCCCGCAAGAGACCCAGTACTTC; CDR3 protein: CASSPQETQYF
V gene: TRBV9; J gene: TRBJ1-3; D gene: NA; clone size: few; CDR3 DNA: TGTGCCAGCAGCGTAGCTACGGGGATGGGAAACACCATATATTTT; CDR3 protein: CASSVATGMGNTIYF
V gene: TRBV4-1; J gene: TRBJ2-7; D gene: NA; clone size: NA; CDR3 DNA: TGCGCCAGCAGCCAAGGCCCCCGGGACCAAAAGTACTTC; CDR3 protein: CASSQGPRDQKYF
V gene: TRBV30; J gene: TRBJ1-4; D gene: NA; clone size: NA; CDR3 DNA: TGTGCCTGGAGTGTATCCTGGGAAAAACTGTTTTTT; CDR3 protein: CAWSVSWEKLFF
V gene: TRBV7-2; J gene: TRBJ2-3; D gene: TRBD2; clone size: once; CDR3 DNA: TGTGCCAGCAGCTTAGTGGGACTAGGTTCAGATACGCAGTATTTT; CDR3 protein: CASSLVGLGSDTQYF
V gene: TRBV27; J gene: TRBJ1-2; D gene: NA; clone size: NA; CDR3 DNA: TGTGCCAGCAGTTCGACAGAGTATGGCTACACCTTC; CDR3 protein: CASSSTEYGYTF
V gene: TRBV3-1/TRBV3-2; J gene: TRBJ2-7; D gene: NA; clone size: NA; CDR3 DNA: TGTGCCAGCAGCTCAAGGACGGGAACCTACGAGCAGTACTTC; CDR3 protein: CASSSRTGTYEQYF
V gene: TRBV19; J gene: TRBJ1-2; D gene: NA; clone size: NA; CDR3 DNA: TGTGCCAGTAGTATAGTATCAGAGTATGGCTACACCTTC; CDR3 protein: CASSIVSEYGYTF
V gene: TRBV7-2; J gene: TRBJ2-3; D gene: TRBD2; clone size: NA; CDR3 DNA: TGTGCCAGCACCCCGGGGGGACTCTTGGGCGCCACAGATACGCAGTATTTT; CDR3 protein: CASTPGGLLGATDTQYF
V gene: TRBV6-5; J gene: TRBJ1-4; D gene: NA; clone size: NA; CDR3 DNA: TGTGCCAGCAGTTACTCGACTGGCATGGCTAATGAAAAACTGTTTTTT; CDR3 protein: CASSYSTGMANEKLFF
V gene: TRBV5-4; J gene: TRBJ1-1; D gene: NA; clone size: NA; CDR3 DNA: TGTGCCAGCAGCTTGACCGTATTTGATGAAGCTTTCTTT; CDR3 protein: CASSLTVFDEAFF
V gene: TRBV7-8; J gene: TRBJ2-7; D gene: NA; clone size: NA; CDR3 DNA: TGTGCCAGCAGCTTAGAGGGCCGGGGTCTAGGTGAGCAGTACTTC; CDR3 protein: CASSLEGRGLGEQYF
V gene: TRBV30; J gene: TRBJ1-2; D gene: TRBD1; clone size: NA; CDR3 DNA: TGTGCCTGGAGGGGGGACAGAACTGGCTATGGCTACACCTTC; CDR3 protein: CAWRGDRTGYGYTF
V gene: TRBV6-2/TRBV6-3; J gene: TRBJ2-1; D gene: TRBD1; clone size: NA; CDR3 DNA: TGTGCCAGCAGTGACCGGGACAGGGGTGGCAATGAGCAGTTCTTC; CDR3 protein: CASSDRDRGGNEQFF
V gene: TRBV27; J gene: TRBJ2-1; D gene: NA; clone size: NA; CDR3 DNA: TGTGCCAGCACCCCGACACAGGTCGGGGAGCAGTTCTTC; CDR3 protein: CASTPTQVGEQFF
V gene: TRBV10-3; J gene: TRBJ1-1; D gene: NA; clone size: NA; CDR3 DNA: TGTGCCATCAGCGCGAAGGGGGAGTTGGCTTTCTTT; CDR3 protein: CAISAKGELAFF
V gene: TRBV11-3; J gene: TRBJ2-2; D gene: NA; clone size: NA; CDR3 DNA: TGTGCCAGCAGTTCACAGGGACTGGCCGGGGAGCTGTTTTTT; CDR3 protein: CASSSQGLAGELFF
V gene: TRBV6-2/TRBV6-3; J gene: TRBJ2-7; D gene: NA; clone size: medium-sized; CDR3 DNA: TGTGCCAGCAGTTACACATCAGGGTTTCGTTACGAGCAGTACTTC; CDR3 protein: CASSYTSGFRYEQYF
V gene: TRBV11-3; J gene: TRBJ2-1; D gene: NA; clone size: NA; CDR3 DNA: TGTGCCAGCAGCTTAGTGGGAGGGGGCTACAATGAGCAGTTCTTC; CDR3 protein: CASSLVGGGYNEQFF
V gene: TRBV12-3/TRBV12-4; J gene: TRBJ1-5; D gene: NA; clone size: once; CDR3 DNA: TGTGCCAGCAGTCCATTTAGCAATCAGCCCCAGCATTTT; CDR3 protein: CASSPFSNQPQHF
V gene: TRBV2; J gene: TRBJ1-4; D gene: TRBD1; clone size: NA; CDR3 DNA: TGTGCCAGCAGCCGAAGACAGGGGCGGGAGGAAAAACTGTTTTTT; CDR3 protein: CASSRRQGREEKLFF
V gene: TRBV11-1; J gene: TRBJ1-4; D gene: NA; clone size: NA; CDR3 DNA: TGTGCCAGCAGCTTACGAGGTTTCGATGAAAAACTGTTTTTT; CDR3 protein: CASSLRGFDEKLFF
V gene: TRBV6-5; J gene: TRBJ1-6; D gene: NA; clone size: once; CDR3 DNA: TGTGCCAGCAGTTACTCGATCGGGGGGGCCGGCTCACCCCTCCACTTT; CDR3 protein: CASSYSIGGAGSPLHF
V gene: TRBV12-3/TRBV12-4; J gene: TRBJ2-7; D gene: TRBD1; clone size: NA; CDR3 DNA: TGTGCCAGCAGGACAGGGGTTCTCTACGAGCAGTACTTC; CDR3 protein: CASRTGVLYEQYF
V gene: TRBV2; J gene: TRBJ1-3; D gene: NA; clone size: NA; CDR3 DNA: TGTGCCAGCAGCCCCCGTCAGTCAGGAAACACCATATATTTT; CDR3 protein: CASSPRQSGNTIYF